The rows below give T cell receptor beta chains drawn from one sample of a study of T cell changes during pregnancy in multiple sclerosis. TCRdb's table, derived via immunoSEQ multiplex PCR, lists solely in-frame clones and lacks some. This sample yields 60,000 to 90,000 clones, of which about 93% are seen a single time; around 2.6% belongs to the top ten. The sequencing here drew on peripheral blood, taken after pregnancy. The receptor set was obtained from a female donor in good health, enrolled as a control in a pregnancy study. CDR3s include the opening cysteine and the closing phenylalanine or tryptophan. D genes are given only for firm matches. Expanded clones get a size class; other rows say once, few or many, or leave the size out.

V	length	J	size	D	DNA	CDR3
TRBV7-2	13	TRBJ1-1	-	-	TGTGCCAGCAGCTTAGTTGGGGAGACTGAAGCTTTCTTT	CASSLVGETEAFF
TRBV7-9	15	TRBJ2-5	few	TRBD2	TGTGCCAGCACCCTCGTCAGCGGGAGCACAGAGACCCAGTACTTC	CASTLVSGSTETQYF
TRBV11-3	12	TRBJ2-1	-	-	TGTGCCAGCAGCCCCACCCGCGGGGAGCAGTTCTTC	CASSPTRGEQFF
TRBV7-3	15	TRBJ2-3	-	TRBD2	TGTGCCAGCAGCTTAACCGGGAGGGCCGGGGATACGCAGTATTTT	CASSLTGRAGDTQYF
TRBV19	12	TRBJ1-5	-	-	TGTGCCAGTAGTATAGGTGGCCAGCCCCAGCATTTT	CASSIGGQPQHF
TRBV11-2	15	TRBJ1-2	-	-	TGTGCCAGCAGCTTAGGGCAGACCGAGGCCTATGGCTACACCTTC	CASSLGQTEAYGYTF
TRBV12-5	14	TRBJ1-6	-	TRBD1	TGTGCTAGTGCCTTTGGACAGGGCGGATCACCCCTCCACTTT	CASAFGQGGSPLHF
TRBV28	21	TRBJ2-1	-	TRBD2	TGTGCCAGCAGTACCCGGGCTGGCGGGAGGGCCGGGGAGGGCTCCTACAATGAGCAGTTCTTC	CASSTRAGGRAGEGSYNEQFF
TRBV4-1	16	TRBJ1-1	-	-	TGCGCCAGCAGCCAAGCTGGGGGGACGATGAACACTGAAGCTTTCTTT	CASSQAGGTMNTEAFF
TRBV19	16	TRBJ2-7	-	TRBD2	TGTGCCAGTAGTATAGTAAGTAGCGGGAGCTCCTACGAGCAGTACTTC	CASSIVSSGSSYEQYF
TRBV19	13	TRBJ1-1	-	-	TGTGCCAGTAGTATCGGGAGGGGAACTGAAGCTTTCTTT	CASSIGRGTEAFF
TRBV18	15	TRBJ2-5	-	TRBD1	TGTGCCAGCTCACGGGACAGCCTACGTCAGGAGACCCAGTACTTC	CASSRDSLRQETQYF
TRBV7-9	14	TRBJ1-1	-	-	TGTGCCAGCAGCTTATCAGGGGCTCTCACTGAAGCTTTCTTT	CASSLSGALTEAFF
TRBV19	14	TRBJ1-5	-	-	TGTGCCAGTAGCGACAGTTTCCCCAATCAGCCCCAGCATTTT	CASSDSFPNQPQHF
TRBV5-6	15	TRBJ2-1	-	-	TGTGCCAGCAGCTCCGGGGAGGTTAGACACAATGAGCAGTTCTTC	CASSSGEVRHNEQFF
TRBV6-5	15	TRBJ2-1	-	TRBD2	TGTGCCAGCAGAACCCTCTCGGGAGGAGACAATGAGCAGTTCTTC	CASRTLSGGDNEQFF
TRBV10-3	14	TRBJ2-7	few	-	TGTGCCATCAGCTTAGGTGCAGGATACTACGAGCAGTACTTC	CAISLGAGYYEQYF
TRBV28	15	TRBJ2-7	-	-	TGTGCCAGCAGTTTCATGATAGGGGGCGCGGGGGAGCAGTACTTC	CASSFMIGGAGEQYF
TRBV10-3	14	TRBJ1-4	-	-	TGTGCCATCAGTGACGACAGGCCGGGTGAAAAACTGTTTTTT	CAISDDRPGEKLFF
TRBV2	14	TRBJ1-2	-	TRBD1	TGTGCCAGCAGTGATCCGCAGGGGGCCTATGGCTACACCTTC	CASSDPQGAYGYTF
TRBV11-2	17	TRBJ2-6	-	-	TGTGCCAGCAGCTTAGGACGCAGGGCTGCTGGGGCCAACGTCCTGACTTTC	CASSLGRRAAGANVLTF
TRBV28	15	TRBJ1-5	once	-	TGTGCCAGCAGTCCCCTGGCAGGGAGGAGACAGCCCCAGCATTTT	CASSPLAGRRQPQHF
TRBV28	19	TRBJ2-4	-	TRBD2	TGTGCCAGCAGTAGGCCCGGGACTAGGCAAGACCTAGCCAAAAACATTCAGTACTTC	CASSRPGTRQDLAKNIQYF
TRBV7-2	13	TRBJ2-5	-	-	TGTGCCAGCAGCGGAGGGGTGGTGGAGACCCAGTACTTC	CASSGGVVETQYF
TRBV2	20	TRBJ1-5	-	TRBD1	TGTGCCAGCAGTACGACCAGGGGGCGGGACAGTTCCTCTAGCAATCAGCCCCAGCATTTT	CASSTTRGRDSSSSNQPQHF
TRBV7-3	15	TRBJ2-5	-	-	TGTGCCAGCAGCCCACACATGGGTGGCGGCGAGACCCAGTACTTC	CASSPHMGGGETQYF
TRBV18	15	TRBJ2-1	-	TRBD2	TGTGCCAGCTCACCGAGCGGGGGGCTAGGCAATGAGCAGTTCTTC	CASSPSGGLGNEQFF
TRBV19	13	TRBJ1-6	-	-	TGTGCCAGTAACGCGATGTATAATTCACCCCTCCACTTT	CASNAMYNSPLHF
TRBV2	13	TRBJ1-5	-	-	TGTGCCACCGAAGGTGGGGAGGGTCAGCCCCAGCATTTT	CATEGGEGQPQHF
TRBV21-1	16	TRBJ2-5	-	-	TGTGCCAGCAGCAAAACCCCCCGGCTAGCTAGGGAGACCCAGTACTTC	CASSKTPRLARETQYF
TRBV6-1	13	TRBJ1-5	-	-	TGTGCCAGCAGTGGACACAGGGATCAGCCCCAGCATTTT	CASSGHRDQPQHF
TRBV5-1	15	TRBJ2-3	once	-	TGCGCCAGCAGCTTGGTAGCGGCTAGCACAGATACGCAGTATTTT	CASSLVAASTDTQYF
TRBV30	12	TRBJ1-1	few	TRBD1	TGTGCCTGGCAGGGGGTGAACACTGAAGCTTTCTTT	CAWQGVNTEAFF
TRBV29-1	13	TRBJ2-3	-	TRBD1	TGCAGCGCCAGGGGGATGAGCACAGATACGCAGTATTTT	CSARGMSTDTQYF
TRBV9	15	TRBJ2-7	once	-	TGTGCCAGCAGCGTAGATTCGGGGTTGGTCTACGAGCAGTACTTC	CASSVDSGLVYEQYF
TRBV4-3	16	TRBJ2-7	-	TRBD2	TGCGCCAGCAGCCAAGTTAGCGGGAGCCCATCCTACGAGCAGTACTTC	CASSQVSGSPSYEQYF
TRBV6-5	14	TRBJ2-7	-	TRBD1	TGTGCCAGCAGTCAACTCTACAGGGGATACGAGCAGTACTTC	CASSQLYRGYEQYF
TRBV11-2	15	TRBJ2-2	few	-	TGTGCCAGCAGCCGAATAGGACAAAACACCGGGGAGCTGTTTTTT	CASSRIGQNTGELFF
TRBV13	14	TRBJ2-5	-	-	TGTGCCAGCAGCCACACAGGGTCCCAAGAGACCCAGTACTTC	CASSHTGSQETQYF
TRBV10-1	13	TRBJ1-2	few	-	TGCGCCAGCAGTGAGGACAGTAACTATGGCTACACCTTC	CASSEDSNYGYTF
TRBV19	15	TRBJ1-2	-	-	TGTGCCAGTAGTATAGCAAAGACTATTTCCTATGGCTACACCTTC	CASSIAKTISYGYTF